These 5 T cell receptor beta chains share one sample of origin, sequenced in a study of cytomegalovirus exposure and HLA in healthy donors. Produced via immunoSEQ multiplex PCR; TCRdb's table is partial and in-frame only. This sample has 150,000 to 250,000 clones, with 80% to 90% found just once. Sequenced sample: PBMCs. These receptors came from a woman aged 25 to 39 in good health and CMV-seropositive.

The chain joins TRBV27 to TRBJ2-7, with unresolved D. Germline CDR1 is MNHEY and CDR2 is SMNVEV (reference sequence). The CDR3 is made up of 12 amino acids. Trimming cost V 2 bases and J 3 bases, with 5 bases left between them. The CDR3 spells CASSLAGYEQYF. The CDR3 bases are TGTGCCAGCAGTTTAGCAGGCTACGAGCAGTACTTC.

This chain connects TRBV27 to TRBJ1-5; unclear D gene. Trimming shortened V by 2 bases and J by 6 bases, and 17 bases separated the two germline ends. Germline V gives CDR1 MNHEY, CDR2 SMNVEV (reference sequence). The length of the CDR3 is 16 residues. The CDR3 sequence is CASSLGSGRGIQPQHF. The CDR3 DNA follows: TGTGCCAGCAGTTTAGGGTCCGGCAGAGGAATTCAGCCCCAGCATTTT.

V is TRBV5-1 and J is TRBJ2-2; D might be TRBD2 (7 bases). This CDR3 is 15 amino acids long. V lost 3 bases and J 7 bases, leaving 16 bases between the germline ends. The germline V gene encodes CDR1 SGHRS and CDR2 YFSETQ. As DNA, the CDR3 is TGCGCCAGCAGCTCATCCCGGGGGGCTAGCGGGGAGCTGTTTTTT. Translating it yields CASSSSRGASGELFF.

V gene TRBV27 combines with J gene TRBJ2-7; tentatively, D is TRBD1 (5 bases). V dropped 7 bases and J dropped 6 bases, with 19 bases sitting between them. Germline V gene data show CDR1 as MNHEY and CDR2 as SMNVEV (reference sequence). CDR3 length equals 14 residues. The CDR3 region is CASTLTGLGPEQYF. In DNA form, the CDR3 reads TGTGCCAGCACCTTAACCGGGCTGGGGCCCGAGCAGTACTTC.

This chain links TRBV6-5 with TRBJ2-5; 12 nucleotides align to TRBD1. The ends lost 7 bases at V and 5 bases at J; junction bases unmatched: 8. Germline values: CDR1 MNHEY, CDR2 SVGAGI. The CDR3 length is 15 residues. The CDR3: CASTSGTGGVETQYF. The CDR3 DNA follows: TGTGCCAGCACGTCCGGGACAGGGGGCGTGGAGACCCAGTACTTC.